These 21 T cell receptor beta chains were sequenced from one sample in a study of T cells in tumors after PD-1 blockade. Assay: immunoSEQ multiplex PCR; the TCRdb copy retains only in-frame clones and omits some. Of 60,000 to 70,000 clones listed, roughly 70% are singletons. Sequences were derived from PBMCs, sampled after anti-PD-1 treatment. The receptors here all came from a human donor with basal cell carcinoma.

The rearrangement uses TRBV6-2 or TRBV6-3 and TRBJ2-5; D uncertain. V was cut by 4 bases and J by 4 bases, with 7 bases left in between. The germline gives CDR1 MNHEY, CDR2 SVGEGT. This CDR3 spans 12 amino acids. The CDR3 reads CASSWLGETQYF. The CDR3 nucleotides are TGTGCCAGCAGTTGGTTGGGAGAGACCCAGTACTTC.

The V gene is TRBV14, the J gene TRBJ2-1; maybe TRBD2 (6 bases). CDR1 and CDR2 (germline): SGHDN, FVKESK. The CDR3 extends over 13 amino acids. V lost 2 bases to trimming and J lost 12 bases, with 14 bases between them. The CDR3 loop reads CASSQSPGGRQFF. The CDR3 DNA is TGTGCCAGCAGCCAATCCCCCGGGGGTAGGCAGTTCTTC. Complete variable domain (other parts from reference TRBV14 and TRBJ2-1): EAGVTQFPSHSVIEKGQTVTLRCDPISGHDNLYWYRRVMGKEIKFLLHFVKESKQDESGMPNNRFLAERTGGTYSTLKVQPAELEDSGVYFCASSQSPGGRQFFGPGTRLTVL.

The chain recombines TRBV7-9 with TRBJ1-6; D remains ambiguous. The V gene lost 3 bases and the J gene lost 10 bases, with 13 bases spanning the gap. The CDR3 is 14 amino acids. CDR1 is SEHNR, CDR2 FQNEAQ, per germline (reference sequence). CDR3 region: CASSLGGDSSPLHF. CDR3 DNA sequence: TGTGCCAGCAGCTTGGGAGGAGATAGCTCACCCCTCCACTTT.

The V call is TRBV2, the J call TRBJ2-1; 10 positions agree with TRBD2. Per germline, CDR1 SNHLY and CDR2 FYNNEI. The length of the CDR3 is 15 residues. Trimming at V came to 7 bases and at J to 2 bases, leaving 5 bases not matched to a gene. This CDR3 reads CASKVSGGAYNEQFF. DNA of the CDR3: TGTGCCAGCAAGGTCAGCGGGGGGGCCTACAATGAGCAGTTCTTC.

The rearrangement joins TRBV3-1 (or the pseudogene TRBV3-2) to TRBJ1-1; 7 nucleotides agree with TRBD1. This CDR3 region has 14 residues. Unmatched junction bases numbered 5, after V lost 3 bases and J lost 4 bases. The germline V gene encodes CDR1 LGHDT and CDR2 YNNKEL (reference sequence). The DNA of the CDR3 is TGTGCCAGCAGCCAGGGCAGGGGGAGCACTGAAGCTTTCTTT. Its protein product is CASSQGRGSTEAFF.

DNA for the CDR3: TGTGCCAGCTCACCACTTACAGGGGTTAATTCACCCCTCCACTTT. Encoded protein: CASSPLTGVNSPLHF. This chain uses TRBV18 with TRBJ1-6; 7 bases align to TRBD1. J lost 6 bases, V lost 1 base, and 3 bases had no gene match. Germline CDR1 and CDR2: KGHSH and LQKENI. This CDR3 has 15 amino acids. The full variable domain, completed using reference TRBV18 and TRBJ1-6, is NAGVMQNPRHLVRRRGQEARLRCSPMKGHSHVYWYRQLPEEGLKFMVYLQKENIIDESGMPKERFSAEFPKEGPSILRIQQVVRGDSAAYFCASSPLTGVNSPLHFGNGTRLTVT.

This sequence joins TRBV12-3 or TRBV12-4 and TRBJ2-3, with no clear D. The CDR3 length is 13 residues. V was shortened by 5 bases and J by 0 bases, with 6 bases between the two germline ends. CDR3 region: CASSAPSTDTQYF. DNA for the CDR3: TGTGCCAGCAGTGCCCCCAGCACAGATACGCAGTATTTT.

CDR3 nucleotides: TGTGCCTGGAGTGTAGGGACACGAAACTATGGCTACACCTTC. Its translation: CAWSVGTRNYGYTF. The chain uses TRBV30 and TRBJ1-2, with D perhaps matching TRBD1 (6 bases). The germline gives CDR1 GTSNPN, CDR2 SVGIG (reference sequence). The CDR3 sequence is 14 residues long. Deletions cut 0 bases from V and 2 bases from J, with 10 bases between.

The gene calls are TRBV15 and TRBJ1-5; a possible D gene is TRBD1 (5 bases). The CDR3 spans 17 residues. Trimming took 0 bases from V and 5 from J, leaving 17 bases between them. Germline V gene data show CDR1 as LNHNV and CDR2 as YYDKDF (reference sequence). The CDR3 DNA reads TGTGCCACCAGCAGAGATTCCGGACAATTAGTCGATCAGCCCCAGCATTTT. It specifies CATSRDSGQLVDQPQHF.

The CDR3 protein is CASSHALPRTANTGELFF. In DNA form, the CDR3 reads TGTGCCAGCAGCCATGCCCTTCCGAGAACCGCGAACACCGGGGAGCTGTTTTTT. The rearrangement links TRBV3-1 (or the pseudogene TRBV3-2) to TRBJ2-2; no reliable D call. Germline V gives CDR1 LGHDT, CDR2 YNNKEL (reference sequence). V lost 3 bases and J lost 0, with 17 bases in between. This CDR3 contains 18 residues.

This sequence joins TRBV15 and TRBJ2-7; 14 nucleotides line up with TRBD2. This CDR3 spans 16 amino acids. Germline assignment: CDR1 LNHNV and CDR2 YYDKDF (reference sequence). The V and J ends lost 0 bases and 4 bases, in that order; junction bases with no gene match: 2. The CDR3 region is CATSRETSGGGYEQYF. The CDR3 bases are TGTGCCACCAGCAGAGAGACTAGCGGGGGGGGATACGAGCAGTACTTC.

The chain links TRBV3-1 (or the pseudogene TRBV3-2) to TRBJ2-3; no definite D call. Trimming took 1 base from V and 6 from J, leaving 8 bases between them. From germline, CDR1 is LGHDT and CDR2 YNNKEL (reference sequence). The CDR3 is 13 residues long. The CDR3 region has the DNA TGTGCCAGCAGCCAAGTAGGAACGGATACGCAGTATTTT. Encoded protein: CASSQVGTDTQYF.

This chain joins TRBV6-6 and TRBJ1-3, with unresolved D. The V end was cut by 4 bases, the J end by 3 bases, with 10 bases between. Germline V lookup: CDR1 MNHNY, CDR2 SVGAGI (reference sequence). The CDR3 spans 14 residues. Here the CDR3 reads CASSSGVDGNTIYF. For the CDR3, the DNA is TGTGCCAGCAGTTCCGGGGTGGATGGAAACACCATATATTTT.

This clone was recorded once. The chain is built from TRBV7-9 and TRBJ1-2; 7 nucleotides agree with TRBD1. With V trimmed by 1 base and J by 2 bases, 7 bases remained unmatched. Germline V CDR1 and CDR2: SEHNR, FQNEAQ (reference sequence). The CDR3 contains 16 residues. The CDR3 sequence: CASSLGRGGANYGYTF. CDR3 coding DNA: TGTGCCAGCAGCTTAGGAAGAGGGGGCGCGAACTATGGCTACACCTTC. Variable domain in full (rest from reference TRBV7-9 and TRBJ1-2): DTGVSQNPRHKITKRGQNVTFRCDPISEHNRLYWYRQTLGQGPEFLTYFQNEAQLEKSRLLSDRFSAERPKGSFSTLEIQRTEQGDSAMYLCASSLGRGGANYGYTFGSGTRLTVV.

This clone has only a few counts. This chain connects TRBV7-2 to TRBJ2-2, with D perhaps being TRBD1 or TRBD2 (5 bases each). The CDR3 is 15 amino acids. CDR1 SGHTA and CDR2 FQGNSA come from the germline V gene. V lost 4 bases, J lost 3 bases, and 12 bases lay in between. This chain's CDR3 is CASSSGAPYTGELFF. The CDR3, as DNA: TGTGCCAGCAGCTCCGGGGCTCCTTACACCGGGGAGCTGTTTTTT.

V and J are TRBV4-2 and TRBJ1-3, with a tentative D call TRBD1 (6 bases). The germline V and J ends were trimmed by 0 bases and 0 bases, with 12 bases remaining between them. Germline values: CDR1 LGHNA, CDR2 YNFKEQ. The CDR3 contains 17 residues. CDR3 residues: CASSQDSGGGSGNTIYF. In nucleotides, the CDR3 is TGTGCCAGCAGCCAAGATTCGGGAGGGGGCTCTGGAAACACCATATATTTT.

The gene calls are TRBV10-3 and TRBJ2-7; 8 bases map to TRBD2. Trimming removed 7 bases from V and 4 bases from J; junction bases left unmatched: 9. In germline, CDR1 is ENHRY, CDR2 SYGVKD. The CDR3 covers 14 residues. The CDR3 is CAIKGLAGPYEQYF. The CDR3 nucleotides read TGTGCCATCAAGGGGCTAGCGGGTCCTTACGAGCAGTACTTC.

The V call is TRBV15, the J call TRBJ1-1, with a possible D match to TRBD1 (5 bases). The CDR3 totals 16 residues. Germline CDR1 and CDR2: LNHNV and YYDKDF (reference sequence). The ends were cut back, 0 bases at V and 0 bases at J, with 11 bases in the middle. The chain's CDR3 is CATSREPGALNTEAFF. CDR3 nucleotide sequence: TGTGCCACCAGCAGAGAGCCCGGGGCCCTGAACACTGAAGCTTTCTTT.

The genes are TRBV27 and TRBJ2-7; TRBD2 agrees at 10 bases. Germline lookup yields CDR1 MNHEY and CDR2 SMNVEV (reference sequence). The CDR3 is 16 residues long. V shed 6 bases, J shed 0 bases, and the junction held 8 bases outside the gene matches. CDR3 sequence (DNA): TGTGCCAGCAGGAAGCTAGCGGGGGAGAGCTCCTACGAGCAGTACTTC. Translation: CASRKLAGESSYEQYF.

The chain combines TRBV18 with TRBJ2-5, with D possibly being TRBD2 (5 bases). Germline-derived CDR1 and CDR2 are KGHSH and LQKENI. V lost 3 bases, J lost 5 bases, and 10 bases lay in between. This CDR3 region has 13 residues. CDR3 sequence (DNA): TGTGCCAGCTCACCTGGGCAGCGGGAGACCCAGTACTTC. Translated: CASSPGQRETQYF.

CDR3 region: CASSIQVPTNNEQFF. CDR3 DNA sequence: TGTGCCAGTAGTATTCAGGTCCCAACGAACAATGAGCAGTTCTTC. The chain joins TRBV19 to TRBJ2-1; D unresolved. Germline V CDR1 and CDR2: LNHDA, SQIVND (reference sequence). The CDR3 runs 15 residues. Between the trimmed V and J ends, which lost 3 bases and 5 bases, there was a span of 14 bases.